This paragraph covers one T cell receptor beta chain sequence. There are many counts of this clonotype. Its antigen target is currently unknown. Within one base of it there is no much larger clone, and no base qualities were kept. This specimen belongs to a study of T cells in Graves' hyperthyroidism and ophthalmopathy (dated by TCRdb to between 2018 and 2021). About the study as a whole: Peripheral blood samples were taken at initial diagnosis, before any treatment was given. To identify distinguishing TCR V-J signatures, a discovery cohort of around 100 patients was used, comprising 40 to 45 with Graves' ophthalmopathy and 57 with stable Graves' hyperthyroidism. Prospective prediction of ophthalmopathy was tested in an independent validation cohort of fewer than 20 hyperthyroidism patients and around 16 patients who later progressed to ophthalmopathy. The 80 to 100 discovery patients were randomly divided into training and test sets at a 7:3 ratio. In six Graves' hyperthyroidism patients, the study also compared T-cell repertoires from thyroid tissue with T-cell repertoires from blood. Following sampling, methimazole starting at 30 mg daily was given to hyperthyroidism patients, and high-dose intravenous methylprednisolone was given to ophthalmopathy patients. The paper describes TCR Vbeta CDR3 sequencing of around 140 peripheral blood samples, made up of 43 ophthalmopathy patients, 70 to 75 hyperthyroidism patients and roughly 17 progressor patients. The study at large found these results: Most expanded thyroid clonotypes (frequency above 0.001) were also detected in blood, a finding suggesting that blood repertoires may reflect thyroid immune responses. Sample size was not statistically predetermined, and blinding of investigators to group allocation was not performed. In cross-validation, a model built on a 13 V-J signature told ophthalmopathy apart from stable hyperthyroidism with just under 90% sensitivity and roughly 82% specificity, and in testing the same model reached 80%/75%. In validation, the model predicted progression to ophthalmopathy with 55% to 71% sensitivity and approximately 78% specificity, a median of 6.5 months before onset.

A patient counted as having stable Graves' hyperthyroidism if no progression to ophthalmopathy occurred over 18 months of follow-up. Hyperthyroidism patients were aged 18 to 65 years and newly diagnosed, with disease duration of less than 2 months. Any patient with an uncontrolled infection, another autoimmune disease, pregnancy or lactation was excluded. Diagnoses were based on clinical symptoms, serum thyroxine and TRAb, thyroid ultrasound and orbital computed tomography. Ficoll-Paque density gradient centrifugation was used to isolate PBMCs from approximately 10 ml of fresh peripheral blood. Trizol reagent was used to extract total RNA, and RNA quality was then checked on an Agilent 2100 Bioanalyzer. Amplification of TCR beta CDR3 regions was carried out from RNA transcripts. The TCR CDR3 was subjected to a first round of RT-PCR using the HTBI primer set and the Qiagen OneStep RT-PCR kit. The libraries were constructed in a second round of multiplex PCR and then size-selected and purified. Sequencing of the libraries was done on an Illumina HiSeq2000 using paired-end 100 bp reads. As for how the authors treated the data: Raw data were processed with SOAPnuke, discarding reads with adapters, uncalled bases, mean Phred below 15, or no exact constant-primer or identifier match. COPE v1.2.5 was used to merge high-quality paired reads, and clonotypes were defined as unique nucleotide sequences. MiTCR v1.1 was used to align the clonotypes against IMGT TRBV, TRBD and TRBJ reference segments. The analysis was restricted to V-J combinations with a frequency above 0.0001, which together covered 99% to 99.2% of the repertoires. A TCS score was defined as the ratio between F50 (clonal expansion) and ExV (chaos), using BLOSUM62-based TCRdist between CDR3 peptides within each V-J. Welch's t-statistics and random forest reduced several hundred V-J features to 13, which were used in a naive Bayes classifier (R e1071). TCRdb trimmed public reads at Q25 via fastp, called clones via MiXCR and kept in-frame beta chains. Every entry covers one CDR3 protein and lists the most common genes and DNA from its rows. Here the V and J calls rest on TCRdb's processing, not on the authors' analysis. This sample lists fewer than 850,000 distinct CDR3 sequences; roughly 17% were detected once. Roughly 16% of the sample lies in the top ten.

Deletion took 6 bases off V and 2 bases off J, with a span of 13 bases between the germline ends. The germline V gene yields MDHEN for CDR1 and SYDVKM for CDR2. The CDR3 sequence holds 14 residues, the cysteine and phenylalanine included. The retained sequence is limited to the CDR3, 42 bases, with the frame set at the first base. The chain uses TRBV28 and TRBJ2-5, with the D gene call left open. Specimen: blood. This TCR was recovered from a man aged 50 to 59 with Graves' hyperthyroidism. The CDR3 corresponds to CASSTPGLQETQYF. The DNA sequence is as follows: TGTGCCAGCAGCACACCGGGCTTACAAGAGACCCAGTACTTC.